This passage covers 15 T cell receptor beta chains from one sample sequenced in a study of cytomegalovirus exposure and HLA in healthy donors. Some clones are missing from TCRdb's copy, which holds only in-frame ones; the method was immunoSEQ multiplex PCR. The table shows some 100,000 clones, with around 89% occurring only once. Input material: PBMCs. Source of these receptors: a man aged 18 to 35 in good health and CMV-seronegative.

V is TRBV4-1 and J is TRBJ2-5; 7 bases line up with TRBD1. CDR1 is MGHRA and CDR2 is YSYEKL in the germline V gene. The CDR3 covers 15 residues. Trimming took 3 bases from V and 1 from J; bases not matched to a gene: 5. In DNA form, the CDR3 reads TGCGCCAGCAGCCACCAACAGGGGCTCCAAGAGACCCAGTACTTC. Its protein is CASSHQQGLQETQYF.

The chain links TRBV6-1 to TRBJ1-4; possibly TRBD1 for D (5 bases). CDR1 and CDR2 from the germline V gene are MNHNS and SASEGT. V was trimmed by 6 bases and J by 7 bases, leaving 15 bases between them. The CDR3 is 14 residues long. Here the CDR3 DNA reads TGTGCCAGCAGGGAATGGGCAGGGTTTGAAAAACTGTTTTTT. Translated: CASREWAGFEKLFF.

The chain joins TRBV7-8 to TRBJ2-7, with TRBD1 matching 7 bases. The CDR3 consists of 13 residues. J gave up 3 bases and V 5 bases, and 4 bases lay outside the gene matches. Germline V CDR1 and CDR2: SGHVS, FQNEAQ. The CDR3 reads CASSQRQGYEQYF. The CDR3 DNA reads TGTGCCAGCAGCCAACGACAGGGCTACGAGCAGTACTTC.

The chain recombines TRBV2 with TRBJ2-7; TRBD1 aligns across 9 bases. CDR3 length: 14 amino acids. After removal of 7 bases from V and 6 bases from J, the junction contained 10 bases not matched to a gene. Germline CDR1 is SNHLY and CDR2 is FYNNEI. The CDR3 DNA reads TGTGCCAGCAAGGGGTACAGGGGGCGCCCCGAGCAGTACTTC. This translates into CASKGYRGRPEQYF.

The chain carries TRBV7-2 and TRBJ1-5, with D perhaps TRBD1 (6 bases). The length of the CDR3 is 14 residues. V was shortened by 6 bases and J by 1 base, with 10 bases between the two germline ends. Germline V gene sequence: CDR1 SGHTA, CDR2 FQGNSA. In DNA, the CDR3 is TGTGCCAGCAGTAAACAGGGAAGCAATCAGCCCCAGCATTTT. Residues: CASSKQGSNQPQHF.

The chain recombines TRBV14 with TRBJ2-7, with D perhaps matching TRBD2 (5 bases). V lost 5 bases and J 0 bases, leaving 14 bases between the germline ends. CDR3 size: 15 residues. The germline gives CDR1 SGHDN, CDR2 FVKESK. The chain's CDR3 is CASSTRAGTSYEQYF. The CDR3 coding sequence is TGTGCCAGCAGCACGCGGGCCGGAACCTCCTACGAGCAGTACTTC. Filled out from reference TRBV14 and TRBJ2-7, the complete variable domain reads EAGVTQFPSHSVIEKGQTVTLRCDPISGHDNLYWYRRVMGKEIKFLLHFVKESKQDESGMPNNRFLAERTGGTYSTLKVQPAELEDSGVYFCASSTRAGTSYEQYFGPGTRLTVT.

The V and J genes are TRBV7-6 and TRBJ2-2; 7 bases fit TRBD1. The V segment lost 0 bases and the J segment 0 bases; nucleotides outside the gene matches: 13. There are 20 residues in the CDR3. Germline V gives CDR1 SGHVS, CDR2 FNYEAQ. The CDR3 loop reads CASSLAPTGFLSSNTGELFF. CDR3 nucleotides: TGTGCCAGCAGCTTAGCGCCGACAGGGTTTCTTTCGTCGAACACCGGGGAGCTGTTTTTT.

This clone was seen only once. The CDR3 bases are TGCGCCAGCAGCCAAGTTTATGGGAGAAACACTGAAGCTTTCTTT. Its translation: CASSQVYGRNTEAFF. The rearrangement uses TRBV4-3 and TRBJ1-1; no definite D call. Germline CDR1 LGHNA, CDR2 YSLEER. Trimming removed 1 base at V and 2 bases at J, with 11 bases between. CDR3 size: 15 residues.

The chain employs TRBV10-3 and TRBJ1-5; unclear D gene. The germline CDR1 and CDR2 sequences are ENHRY and SYGVKD. V was shortened by 0 bases and J by 4 bases, with 7 bases between the two germline ends. This CDR3 spans 14 amino acids. In DNA form, the CDR3 reads TGTGCCATCAGTGAGTCCCCACAGAATCAGCCCCAGCATTTT. Amino acid sequence: CAISESPQNQPQHF.

The chain links TRBV19 to TRBJ2-7; 12 nucleotides align to TRBD2. The ends lost 2 bases at V and 6 bases at J; junction bases unmatched: 11. The CDR3 loop spans 17 amino acids. Germline values: CDR1 LNHDA, CDR2 SQIVND (reference sequence). CDR3 residues: CASSILAGGLSSGEQYF. The CDR3 region has the DNA TGTGCCAGTAGTATACTAGCGGGAGGGCTTTCTTCGGGCGAGCAGTACTTC.

A few counts support this clone. The chain links TRBV27 to TRBJ2-1; TRBD2 agrees at 10 bases. The germline V gene has CDR1 MNHEY and CDR2 SMNVEV (reference sequence). J gave up 9 bases and V 8 bases, and 16 bases lay outside the gene matches. The CDR3 sequence is 16 residues long. In DNA, the CDR3 is TGTGCCAGCTCCCAGTGGTCGCTAGCGGGAGATGTTGAGCAGTTCTTC. Translated, it gives CASSQWSLAGDVEQFF.

The chain links TRBV6-5 to TRBJ1-5, with TRBD1 matching 7 bases. The germline V gene encodes CDR1 MNHEY and CDR2 SVGAGI. The CDR3 has 13 residues. With 6 bases clipped from V and 3 bases from J, the junction kept 2 bases outside the gene matches. The chain's CDR3 is CASRGQVNQPQHF. CDR3 bases: TGTGCCAGCAGAGGACAGGTCAATCAGCCCCAGCATTTT.

V is TRBV12-5 and J is TRBJ2-1, with TRBD2 identical over 11 bases. The CDR3 spans 18 residues. After removal of 3 bases from V and 3 bases from J, the junction contained 10 bases not matched to a gene. Germline V gene sequence: CDR1 LGHNT, CDR2 FRNRAP. The CDR3 region is CASGFEKETSGGYNEQFF. DNA for the CDR3: TGTGCTAGTGGTTTCGAAAAAGAAACTAGCGGGGGCTACAATGAGCAGTTCTTC.

Here the CDR3 DNA reads TGTGCCAGCAGCCGTGCGACAGGGTCGGGCACAGATACGCAGTATTTT. It specifies CASSRATGSGTDTQYF. The rearrangement uses TRBV28 and TRBJ2-3, with 7 bases lining up with TRBD1. Germline V CDR1 and CDR2: MDHEN, SYDVKM. The CDR3 loop spans 16 amino acids. J was trimmed by 1 base and V by 6 bases; bases with no gene match: 10.

The chain recombines TRBV27 with TRBJ1-2; D is unresolved. The CDR3 runs to 18 residues. V lost 0 bases to trimming and J lost 6 bases, with 23 bases between them. CDR1 and CDR2 from the germline V gene are MNHEY and SMNVEV (reference sequence). The CDR3 sequence: CASSLSRMPERSKNGYTF. The CDR3 region has the DNA TGTGCCAGCAGTTTATCGAGGATGCCCGAACGAAGTAAAAATGGCTACACCTTC.